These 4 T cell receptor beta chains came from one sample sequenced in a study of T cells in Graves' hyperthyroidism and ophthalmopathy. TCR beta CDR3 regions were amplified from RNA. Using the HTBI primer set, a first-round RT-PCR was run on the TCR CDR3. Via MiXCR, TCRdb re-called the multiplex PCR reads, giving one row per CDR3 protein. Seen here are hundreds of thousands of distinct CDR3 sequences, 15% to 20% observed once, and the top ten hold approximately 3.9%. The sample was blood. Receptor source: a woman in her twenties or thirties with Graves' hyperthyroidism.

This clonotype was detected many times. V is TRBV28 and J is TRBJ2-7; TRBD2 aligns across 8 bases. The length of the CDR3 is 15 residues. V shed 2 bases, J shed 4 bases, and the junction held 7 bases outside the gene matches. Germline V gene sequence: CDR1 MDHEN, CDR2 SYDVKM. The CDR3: CASSLTSGRVYEQYF. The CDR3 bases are TGTGCCAGCAGTTTAACGAGCGGGAGAGTTTACGAGCAGTACTTC.

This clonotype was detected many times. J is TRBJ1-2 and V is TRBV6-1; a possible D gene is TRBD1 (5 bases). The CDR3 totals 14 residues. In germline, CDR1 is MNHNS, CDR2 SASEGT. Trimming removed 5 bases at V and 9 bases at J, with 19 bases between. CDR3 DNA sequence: TGTGCCAGCAGTTGGGGGACCGGCTCTATGAGCTACACCTTC. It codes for CASSWGTGSMSYTF.

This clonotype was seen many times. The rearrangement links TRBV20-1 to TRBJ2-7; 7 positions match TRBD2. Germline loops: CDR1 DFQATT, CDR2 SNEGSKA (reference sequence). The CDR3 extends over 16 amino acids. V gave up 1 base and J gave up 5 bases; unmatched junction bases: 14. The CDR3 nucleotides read TGCAGTGCTAGAGTTCTGTTGGCGGGAGTTCGAGACGAGCAGTACTTC. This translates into CSARVLLAGVRDEQYF.

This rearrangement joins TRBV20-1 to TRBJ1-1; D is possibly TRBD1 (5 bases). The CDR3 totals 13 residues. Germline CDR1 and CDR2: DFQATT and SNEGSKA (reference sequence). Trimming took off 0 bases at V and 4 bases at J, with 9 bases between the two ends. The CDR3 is CSARDRRGTEAFF. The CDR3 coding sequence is TGCAGTGCTAGAGACCGGAGGGGCACTGAAGCTTTCTTT.